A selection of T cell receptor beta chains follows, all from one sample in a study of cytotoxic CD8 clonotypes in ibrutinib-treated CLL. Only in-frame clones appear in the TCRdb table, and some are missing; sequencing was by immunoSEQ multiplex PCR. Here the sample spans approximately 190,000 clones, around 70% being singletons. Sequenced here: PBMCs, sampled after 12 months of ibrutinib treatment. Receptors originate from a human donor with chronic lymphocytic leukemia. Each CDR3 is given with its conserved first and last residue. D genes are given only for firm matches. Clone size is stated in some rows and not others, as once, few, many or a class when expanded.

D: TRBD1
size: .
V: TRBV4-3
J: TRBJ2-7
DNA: TGCGCCAGCAGCCATGACAGGGCGGACGAGCAGTACTTC
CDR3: CASSHDRADEQYF

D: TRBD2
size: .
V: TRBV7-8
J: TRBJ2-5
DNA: TGTGCCAGCAGCTTAGCCCCTGGGGGGGGCCAAGAGACCCAGTACTTC
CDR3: CASSLAPGGGQETQYF

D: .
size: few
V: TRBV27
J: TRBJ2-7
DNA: TGTGCCAGCAGTTTAATCCGAGGGGACGGAGCCTACGAGCAGTACTTC
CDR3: CASSLIRGDGAYEQYF

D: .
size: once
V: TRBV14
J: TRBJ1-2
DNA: TGTGCCAGCAGCCAAGATTTGATCGCAGGGGATGGCTACACCTTC
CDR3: CASSQDLIAGDGYTF

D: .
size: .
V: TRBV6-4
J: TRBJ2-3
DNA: TGTGCCAGCAGTGACCAGATAGCTGATACGCAGTATTTT
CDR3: CASSDQIADTQYF

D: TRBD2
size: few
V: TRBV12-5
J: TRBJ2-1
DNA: TGTGCTAGTGGCCGCGGACTAGCGGGAGTTGTGGCTGAGCAGTTCTTC
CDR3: CASGRGLAGVVAEQFF

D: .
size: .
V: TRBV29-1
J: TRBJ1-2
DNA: TGCAGCGCCCTTGACTATGGCTACACCTTC
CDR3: CSALDYGYTF

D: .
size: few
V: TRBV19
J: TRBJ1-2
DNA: TGTGCCAGTAGTCTGGGCAAGGGGAGGTATGGCTACACCTTC
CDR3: CASSLGKGRYGYTF

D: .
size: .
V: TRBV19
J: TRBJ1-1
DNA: TGTGCCAGTAGTATGACATCCCCGGGGACTGAAGCTTTCTTT
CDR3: CASSMTSPGTEAFF

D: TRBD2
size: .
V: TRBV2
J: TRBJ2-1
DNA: TGTGCCAGCAGTTCCATAGCGGGGCACTACAATGAGCAGTTCTTC
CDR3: CASSSIAGHYNEQFF

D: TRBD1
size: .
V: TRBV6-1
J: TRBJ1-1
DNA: TGTGCCAGCAGGACCTGGGACAGAAGGACTGAAGCTTTCTTT
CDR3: CASRTWDRRTEAFF

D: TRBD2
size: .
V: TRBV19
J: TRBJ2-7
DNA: TGTGCCAGTAGTATATCATCGAGGCGGGAGGCCTACGAGCAGTACTTC
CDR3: CASSISSRREAYEQYF

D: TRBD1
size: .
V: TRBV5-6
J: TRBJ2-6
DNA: TGTGCCAGCAGCTTGTGGACAGGGACATTAGGGGCCAACGTCCTGACTTTC
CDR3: CASSLWTGTLGANVLTF

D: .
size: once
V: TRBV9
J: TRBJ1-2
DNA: TGTGCCAGCAGCGCAGGGGTCCTGAATGTGCGCGACTATGGCTACACCTTC
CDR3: CASSAGVLNVRDYGYTF

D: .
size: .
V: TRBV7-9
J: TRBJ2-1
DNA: TGTGCCAGCAGCTCCGGGCTAGCTCCCCCGCTGTTCTTC
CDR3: CASSSGLAPPLFF

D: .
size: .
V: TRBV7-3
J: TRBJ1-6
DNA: TGTGCCAGCAGCCATCCCTCGGGCTCGGGTAATTCACCCCTCCACTTT
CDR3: CASSHPSGSGNSPLHF